This entry concerns a single TCR beta chain. As yet, its antigen is unknown. This table comes from immunoSEQ multiplex PCR, and its TCRdb copy is limited to in-frame clones, with some not included. The repertoire has some 98,000 clones, about 83% of them found once; the top ten carry roughly 4%. These data come from a study of cytomegalovirus exposure and HLA in healthy donors. Study-level information: The same platform used for the approximately 670 first-cohort repertoires was also used for the 100 to 150 validation repertoires, as a later analysis reported.

Findings of the study overall: Investigators reported approximately 150 TCR beta chains as tied to cytomegalovirus. Rarity characterized most TCR sequences, yet some public TCRs appeared in many donors. In the 120 or so validation repertoires, 85% to 95% of cluster scores exceeded 0, per a later analysis.

J was trimmed by 4 bases and V by 1 base; bases with no gene match: 5. CDR1 is SGHAT and CDR2 is FQNNGV in the germline V gene. The CDR3 totals 15 residues. The sequence derives from a woman aged 25-40 years in good health and CMV-seronegative. The sequencing sample was made of PBMCs. V is TRBV11-2 and J is TRBJ2-5; the match to TRBD1 covers 8 bases. CDR3 amino acids: CASSLGGQVGETQYF. CDR3 nucleotide sequence: TGTGCCAGCAGCTTAGGGGGACAGGTCGGAGAGACCCAGTACTTC. Drawing the rest from reference TRBV11-2 and TRBJ2-5, the complete variable domain is EAGVAQSPRYKIIEKRQSVAFWCNPISGHATLYWYQQILGQGPKLLIQFQNNGVVDDSQLPKDRFSAERLKGVDSTLKIQPAKLEDSAVYLCASSLGGQVGETQYFGPGTRLLVL.